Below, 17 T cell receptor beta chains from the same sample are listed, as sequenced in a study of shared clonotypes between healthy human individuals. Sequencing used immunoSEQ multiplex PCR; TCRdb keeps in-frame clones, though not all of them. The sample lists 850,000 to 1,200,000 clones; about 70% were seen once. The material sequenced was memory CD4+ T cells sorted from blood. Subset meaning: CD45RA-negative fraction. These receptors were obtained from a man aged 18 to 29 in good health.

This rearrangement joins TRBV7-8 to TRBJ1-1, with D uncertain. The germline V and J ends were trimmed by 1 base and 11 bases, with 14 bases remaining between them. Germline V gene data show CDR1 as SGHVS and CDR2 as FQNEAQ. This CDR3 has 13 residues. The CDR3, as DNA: TGTGCCAGCAGCTTAGACCTCCTAGAGCGGGCTTTCTTT. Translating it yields CASSLDLLERAFF.

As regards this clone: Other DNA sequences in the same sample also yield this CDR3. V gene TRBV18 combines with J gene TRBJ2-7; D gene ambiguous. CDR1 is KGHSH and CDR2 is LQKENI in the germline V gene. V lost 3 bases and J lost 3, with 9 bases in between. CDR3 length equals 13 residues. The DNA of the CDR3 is TGTGCCAGCTCACCGTTGTCCGGCTACGAGCAGTACTTC. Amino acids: CASSPLSGYEQYF.

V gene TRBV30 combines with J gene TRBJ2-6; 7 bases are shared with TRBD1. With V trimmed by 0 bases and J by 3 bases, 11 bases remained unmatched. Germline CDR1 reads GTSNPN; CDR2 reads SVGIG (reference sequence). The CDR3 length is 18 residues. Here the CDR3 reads CAWSVHYGRGRGANVLTF. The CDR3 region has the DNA TGTGCCTGGAGTGTACATTATGGAAGGGGGCGTGGGGCCAACGTCCTGACTTTC.

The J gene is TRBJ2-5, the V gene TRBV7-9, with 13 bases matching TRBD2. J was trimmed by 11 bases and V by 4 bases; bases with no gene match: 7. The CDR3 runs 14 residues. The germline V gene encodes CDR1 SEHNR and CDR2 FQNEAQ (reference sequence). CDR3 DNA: TGTGCCAGCAGCTCCCCGGGGACTAGCGGGATGCAGTACTTC. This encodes CASSSPGTSGMQYF.

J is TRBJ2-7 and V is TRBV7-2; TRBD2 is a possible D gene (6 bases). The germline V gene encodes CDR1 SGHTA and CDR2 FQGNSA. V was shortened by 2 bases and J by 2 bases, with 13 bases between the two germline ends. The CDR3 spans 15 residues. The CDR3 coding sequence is TGTGCCAGCAGCTTACAGGAGGGAGGTGCCTACGAGCAGTACTTC. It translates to CASSLQEGGAYEQYF.

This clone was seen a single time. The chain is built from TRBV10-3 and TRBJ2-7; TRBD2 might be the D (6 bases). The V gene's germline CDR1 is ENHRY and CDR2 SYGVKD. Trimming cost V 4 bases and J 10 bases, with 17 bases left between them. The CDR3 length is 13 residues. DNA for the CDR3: TGTGCCATCAGTGGGGTCCCCGGGGGTGGCCAGTACTTC. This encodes CAISGVPGGGQYF.

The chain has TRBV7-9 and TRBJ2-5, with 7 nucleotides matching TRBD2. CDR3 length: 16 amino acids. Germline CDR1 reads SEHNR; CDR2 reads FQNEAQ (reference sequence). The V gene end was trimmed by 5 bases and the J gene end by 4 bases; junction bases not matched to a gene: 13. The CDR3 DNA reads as TGTGCCAGCAGCCCTAGCGGACGGGATGTCAGAGAGACCCAGTACTTC. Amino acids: CASSPSGRDVRETQYF.

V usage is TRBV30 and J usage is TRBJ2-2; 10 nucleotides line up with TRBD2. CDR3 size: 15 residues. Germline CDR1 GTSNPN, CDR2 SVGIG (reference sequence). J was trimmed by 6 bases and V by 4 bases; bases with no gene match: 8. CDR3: CAWIGTSGASGELFF. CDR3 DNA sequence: TGTGCCTGGATAGGCACTAGCGGGGCTTCCGGGGAGCTGTTTTTT.

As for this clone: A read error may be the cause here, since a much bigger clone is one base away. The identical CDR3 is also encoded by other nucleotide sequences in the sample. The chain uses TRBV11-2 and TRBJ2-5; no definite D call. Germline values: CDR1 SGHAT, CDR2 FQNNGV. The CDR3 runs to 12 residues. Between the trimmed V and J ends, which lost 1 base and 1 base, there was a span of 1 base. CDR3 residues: CASSLAQETQYF. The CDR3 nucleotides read TGTGCCAGCAGCTTAGCCCAAGAGACCCAGTACTTC.

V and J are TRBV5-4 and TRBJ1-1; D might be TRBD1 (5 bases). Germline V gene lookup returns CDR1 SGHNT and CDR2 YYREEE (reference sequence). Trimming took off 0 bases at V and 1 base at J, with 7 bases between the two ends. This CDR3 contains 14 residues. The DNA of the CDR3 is TGTGCCAGCAGCTTGGAGACAGCGAACACTGAAGCTTTCTTT. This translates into CASSLETANTEAFF. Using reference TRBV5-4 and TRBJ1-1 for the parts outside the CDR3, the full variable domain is ETGVTQSPTHLIKTRGQQVTLRCSSQSGHNTVSWYQQALGQGPQFIFQYYREEENGRGNFPPRFSGLQFPNYSSELNVNALELDDSALYLCASSLETANTEAFFGQGTRLTVV.

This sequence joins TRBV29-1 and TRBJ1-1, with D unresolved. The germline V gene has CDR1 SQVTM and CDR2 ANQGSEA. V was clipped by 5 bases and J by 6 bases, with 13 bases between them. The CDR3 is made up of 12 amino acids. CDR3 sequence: CSVRPPVAEAFF. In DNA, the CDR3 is TGCAGCGTTCGCCCCCCTGTGGCTGAAGCTTTCTTT. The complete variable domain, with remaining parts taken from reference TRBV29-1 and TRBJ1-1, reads SAVISQKPSRDICQRGTSLTIQCQVDSQVTMMFWYRQQPGQSLTLIATANQGSEATYESGFVIDKFPISRPNLTFSTLTVSNMSPEDSSIYLCSVRPPVAEAFFGQGTRLTVV.

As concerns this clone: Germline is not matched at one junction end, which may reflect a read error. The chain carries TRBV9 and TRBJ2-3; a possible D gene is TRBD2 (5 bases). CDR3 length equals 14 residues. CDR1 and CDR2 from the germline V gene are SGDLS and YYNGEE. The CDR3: CASNVRGRTDTQYF. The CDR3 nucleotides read TGTGCCAGCAACGTACGGGGTCGCACAGATACGCAGTATTTT.

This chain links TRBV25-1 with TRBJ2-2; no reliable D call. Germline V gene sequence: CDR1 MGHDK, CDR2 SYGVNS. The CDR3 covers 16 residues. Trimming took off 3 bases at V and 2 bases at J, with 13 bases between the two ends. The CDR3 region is CASSDPGRSNTGELFF. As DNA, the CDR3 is TGTGCCAGCAGTGATCCCGGCAGATCAAACACCGGGGAGCTGTTTTTT.

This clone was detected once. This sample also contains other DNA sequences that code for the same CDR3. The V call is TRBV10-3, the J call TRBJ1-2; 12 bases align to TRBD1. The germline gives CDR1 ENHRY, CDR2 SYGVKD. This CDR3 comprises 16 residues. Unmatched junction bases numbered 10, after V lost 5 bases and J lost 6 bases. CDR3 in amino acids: CAISSGTGGSDHGYTF. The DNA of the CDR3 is TGTGCCATCAGTTCCGGGACAGGGGGCTCTGACCATGGCTACACCTTC.

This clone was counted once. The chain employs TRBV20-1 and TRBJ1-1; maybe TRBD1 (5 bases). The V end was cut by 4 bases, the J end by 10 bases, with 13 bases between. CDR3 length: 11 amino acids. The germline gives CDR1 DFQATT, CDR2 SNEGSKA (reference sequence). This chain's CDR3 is CSATGGEAAFF. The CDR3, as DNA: TGCAGTGCTACGGGGGGGGAGGCAGCTTTCTTT.

The chain's CDR3 is CASSGSVNYGYTF. The CDR3 nucleotides read TGTGCCAGCAGTGGCTCAGTGAACTATGGCTACACCTTC. The chain has TRBV6-1 and TRBJ1-2, with D hard to call. The germline V gene has CDR1 MNHNS and CDR2 SASEGT. Trimming took off 4 bases at V and 2 bases at J, with 8 bases between the two ends. This CDR3 is 13 amino acids long.

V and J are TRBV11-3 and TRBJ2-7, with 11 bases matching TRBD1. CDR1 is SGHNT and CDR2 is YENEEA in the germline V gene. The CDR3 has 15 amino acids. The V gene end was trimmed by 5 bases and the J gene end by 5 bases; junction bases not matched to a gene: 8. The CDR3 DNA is TGTGCCAGCAGCCCTGGACAGGGGGCGAGGAACGAGCAGTACTTC. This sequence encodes CASSPGQGARNEQYF.